These 20 T cell receptor beta chains share one sample of origin, sequenced in a study of OX40 agonist ivuxolimab in advanced cancers. Here immunoSEQ multiplex PCR was the method, and the copy in TCRdb shows in-frame clones only, minus some. The data hold tens of thousands of clones, with about 88% observed a single time. This specimen consisted of CD4+ or CD8+ T cells sorted from blood, obtained in a trial of the OX40 agonist ivuxolimab. These receptors were collected from an adult with an advanced solid tumor such as melanoma, head and neck, liver or kidney cancer.

The chain has TRBV7-9 and TRBJ1-3; D unclear. There are 13 residues in the CDR3. With 2 bases removed from V and 4 bases from J, the gap between germline ends came to 6 bases. Germline CDR1 reads SEHNR; CDR2 reads FQNEAQ (reference sequence). CDR3 DNA sequence: TGTGCCAGCAGCTTATTCGAGGGAAACACCATATATTTT. Translated, it gives CASSLFEGNTIYF.

The CDR3 coding sequence is TGTGCCAGCAGTCCGCCGACAGGGCAGACTGAAGCTTTCTTT. Translated, it gives CASSPPTGQTEAFF. The rearrangement joins TRBV6-5 to TRBJ1-1, with 7 bases aligning to TRBD1. Germline-derived CDR1 and CDR2 are MNHEY and SVGAGI. CDR3 length: 14 residues. The V gene end was trimmed by 5 bases and the J gene end by 5 bases; junction bases not matched to a gene: 8.

V gene TRBV6-5 combines with J gene TRBJ1-3; D unclear. V lost 4 bases to trimming and J lost 5 bases, with 15 bases between them. Germline V lookup: CDR1 MNHEY, CDR2 SVGAGI. The CDR3 spans 15 residues. The CDR3 here is CASSSSSQVRNTIYF. In DNA, the CDR3 is TGTGCCAGCAGTTCGTCCTCCCAGGTGCGAAACACCATATATTTT.

The chain couples TRBV25-1 to TRBJ2-7, with 8 bases matching TRBD1. Per germline, CDR1 MGHDK and CDR2 SYGVNS. Unmatched junction bases numbered 0, after V lost 6 bases and J lost 2 bases. CDR3 length: 12 residues. The CDR3 here is CASRTGAYEQYF. CDR3 nucleotides: TGTGCCAGCAGGACAGGGGCCTACGAGCAGTACTTC.

This clone showed up just a few times. The V gene is TRBV6-1, the J gene TRBJ1-5, with TRBD1 matching 7 bases. The V gene end was trimmed by 6 bases and the J gene end by 5 bases; junction bases not matched to a gene: 10. The V gene's germline CDR1 is MNHNS and CDR2 SASEGT. The CDR3 runs to 15 residues. CDR3 coding DNA: TGTGCCAGCAGCCTCGACGGGACAGAAGATCAGCCCCAGCATTTT. It encodes CASSLDGTEDQPQHF.

The chain joins TRBV7-2 to TRBJ2-2; 12 bases fit TRBD2. The CDR3 loop spans 15 amino acids. The V segment lost 5 bases and the J segment 4 bases; nucleotides outside the gene matches: 2. Germline V gene sequence: CDR1 SGHTA, CDR2 FQGNSA. CDR3 in DNA: TGTGCCAGCAGCGAACTAGCGGGGGGCACCGGGGAGCTGTTTTTT. This gives the protein CASSELAGGTGELFF.

The chain joins TRBV5-6 to TRBJ1-6; weak D call: TRBD1 (5 bases). Trimming removed 0 bases at V and 0 bases at J, with 16 bases between. The germline V gene has CDR1 SGHDT and CDR2 YYEEEE. The CDR3 contains 19 residues. CDR3 coding DNA: TGTGCCAGCAGCTTGGTCGACAGCCCGGGAGACTCCTATAATTCACCCCTCCACTTT. Translated: CASSLVDSPGDSYNSPLHF.

V and J are TRBV5-4 and TRBJ2-5; 8 bases agree with TRBD1. Germline loops: CDR1 SGHNT, CDR2 YYREEE (reference sequence). Trimming at V came to 4 bases and at J to 1 base, leaving 3 bases not matched to a gene. CDR3 length equals 14 residues. DNA for the CDR3: TGTGCCAGCAGCGGACAGGGAACCCAAGAGACCCAGTACTTC. It encodes CASSGQGTQETQYF.

The V and J genes are TRBV4-1 and TRBJ1-1; weak D call: TRBD1 (5 bases). The CDR3 spans 14 residues. Germline loops: CDR1 MGHRA, CDR2 YSYEKL. V lost 7 bases to trimming and J lost 0 bases, with 12 bases between them. The DNA of the CDR3 is TGCGCCAGCACTCAGGGAGGGATGAACACTGAAGCTTTCTTT. Translated, it gives CASTQGGMNTEAFF.

This clone came up a few times. The rearrangement uses TRBV5-4 and TRBJ2-1, with unresolved D. Germline CDR1 and CDR2: SGHNT and YYREEE (reference sequence). The CDR3 contains 15 residues. V was clipped by 1 base and J by 0 bases, with 8 bases between them. The CDR3 spells CASSLRLISYNEQFF. The CDR3 bases are TGTGCCAGCAGCTTGAGGCTCATCTCCTACAATGAGCAGTTCTTC.

The CDR3: CASSPNRGSHEQYF. The DNA of the CDR3 is TGTGCCAGCTCCCCTAATCGGGGGTCCCACGAGCAGTACTTC. This rearrangement joins TRBV18 to TRBJ2-7; tentatively, D is TRBD2 (6 bases). Per germline, CDR1 KGHSH and CDR2 LQKENI. Trimming removed 6 bases at V and 5 bases at J, with 17 bases between. The CDR3 covers 14 residues.

The chain is built from TRBV14 and TRBJ2-7, with D perhaps matching TRBD2 (5 bases). V was trimmed by 1 base and J by 6 bases, leaving 13 bases between them. CDR1 is SGHDN and CDR2 is FVKESK in the germline V gene. The CDR3 runs to 14 residues. The CDR3 here is CASSQVDPAGEQYF. CDR3 in DNA: TGTGCCAGCAGCCAAGTTGACCCGGCGGGCGAGCAGTACTTC.

The chain links TRBV5-6 to TRBJ1-1, with TRBD1 matching over 7 bases. This CDR3 contains 15 residues. J lost 0 bases, V lost 3 bases, and 5 bases had no gene match. In germline, CDR1 is SGHDT, CDR2 YYEEEE. The CDR3 DNA reads as TGTGCCAGCAGCTGGGAACAGGGGATGAACACTGAAGCTTTCTTT. Translated: CASSWEQGMNTEAFF.

V is TRBV5-4 and J is TRBJ1-2; D possibly corresponds to TRBD1 (6 bases). The CDR3 length is 13 residues. Trimming removed 3 bases from V and 8 bases from J, with 14 bases in between. Germline V lookup: CDR1 SGHNT, CDR2 YYREEE (reference sequence). The CDR3 here is CASSSPPGEGYTF. In DNA, the CDR3 is TGTGCCAGCAGCTCCCCTCCAGGGGAAGGCTACACCTTC.

In regard to this clone: Its ends do not fully match the called genes, so a read error is possible. The chain has TRBV5-4 and TRBJ2-7; the D is unclear. Germline loops: CDR1 SGHNT, CDR2 YYREEE (reference sequence). This CDR3 contains 13 residues. CDR3 bases: TGCGCCAGCAGCCAAGATAGAGGTGCACTCCCGTACTTC. It is translated as CASSQDRGALPYF.

The chain carries TRBV7-8 and TRBJ2-5; no firm D call. Between the trimmed V and J ends, which lost 1 base and 0 bases, there was a span of 9 bases. Germline V gene lookup returns CDR1 SGHVS and CDR2 FQNEAQ. The CDR3 runs to 15 residues. The CDR3 region is CASSLVWKNQETQYF. DNA for the CDR3: TGTGCCAGCAGCTTAGTTTGGAAGAACCAAGAGACCCAGTACTTC.

This clone was observed once. The chain carries TRBV2 and TRBJ1-4; TRBD1 is a possible D gene (5 bases). The CDR3 covers 14 residues. The germline V gene encodes CDR1 SNHLY and CDR2 FYNNEI. V lost 7 bases to trimming and J lost 10 bases, with 19 bases between them. The CDR3 sequence: CASKETREGGKLFF. In nucleotides, the CDR3 is TGTGCCAGCAAAGAAACCAGGGAGGGTGGAAAACTGTTTTTT.

The rearrangement links TRBV4-1 to TRBJ2-3; 9 nucleotides line up with TRBD2. The CDR3 consists of 17 residues. The V segment lost 0 bases and the J segment 4 bases; nucleotides outside the gene matches: 8. In germline, CDR1 is MGHRA, CDR2 YSYEKL. The CDR3 reads CASSQDYGGLAADTQYF. CDR3 DNA: TGCGCCAGCAGCCAAGATTACGGGGGACTAGCTGCAGATACGCAGTATTTT.

This chain connects TRBV5-4 to TRBJ2-3; tentatively, D is TRBD2 (7 bases). V dropped 1 base and J dropped 1 base, with 16 bases sitting between them. Germline lookup yields CDR1 SGHNT and CDR2 YYREEE (reference sequence). The CDR3 spans 17 residues. CDR3 nucleotides: TGTGCCAGCAGCTTGTTTCGGGGGGCCGAACGCACAGATACGCAGTATTTT. This sequence encodes CASSLFRGAERTDTQYF.

This clone appeared a few times. As DNA, the CDR3 is TGTGCCAGCTCACCGTTTGGGACAGCGAGCTCCTATAATTCACCCCTCCACTTT. This translates into CASSPFGTASSYNSPLHF. The chain is built from TRBV18 and TRBJ1-6; 7 bases are shared with TRBD1. J gave up 0 bases and V 3 bases, and 8 bases lay outside the gene matches. CDR1 KGHSH and CDR2 LQKENI come from the germline V gene. The CDR3 is 18 residues long.